One and the same sample provided the 10 T cell receptor beta chains below, sequenced in a study of identical twins. Each CDR3 protein gets one entry after TCRdb re-called the 5' RACE reads with MiXCR. This sample yields approximately 700,000 distinct CDR3 sequences, of which around 6.1% are seen a single time; around 1.7% belongs to the top ten. Sequenced: naive T cells sorted from blood. The receptors originated from a man younger than 35 in good health.

The chain recombines TRBV27 with TRBJ2-3; TRBD2 might be the D (5 bases). The CDR3 has 15 amino acids. From germline, CDR1 is MNHEY and CDR2 SMNVEV (reference sequence). The V end was cut by 2 bases, the J end by 2 bases, with 11 bases between. The CDR3 DNA sequence: TGTGCCAGCAGTTTAGGAGCCCGGGACACAGATACGCAGTATTTT. Residues: CASSLGARDTDTQYF.

The gene calls are TRBV20-1 and TRBJ2-2; D gene ambiguous. V lost 6 bases to trimming and J lost 6 bases, with 17 bases between them. Germline loops: CDR1 DFQATT, CDR2 SNEGSKA (reference sequence). There are 14 residues in the CDR3. The CDR3 region is CSAETSYGAGELFF. Here the CDR3 DNA reads TGCAGTGCGGAAACAAGTTACGGCGCCGGGGAGCTGTTTTTT.

This clonotype was detected many times. The chain employs TRBV27 and TRBJ2-5, with a weak D call TRBD1 (5 bases). This CDR3 has 14 residues. Germline lookup yields CDR1 MNHEY and CDR2 SMNVEV (reference sequence). V was trimmed by 4 bases and J by 2 bases, leaving 11 bases between them. The chain's CDR3 is CASSSRQRQETQYF. Here the CDR3 DNA reads TGTGCCAGCAGTTCCAGACAGCGACAAGAGACCCAGTACTTC.

This clonotype was picked up a small number of times. J is TRBJ2-7 and V is TRBV24-1; no reliable D call. The ends were cut back, 2 bases at V and 0 bases at J, with 10 bases in the middle. This CDR3 is 15 amino acids long. Germline V gives CDR1 KGHDR, CDR2 SFDVKD. CDR3 DNA sequence: TGTGCCACCAGTGATTCTTCGAGGAGCTCCTACGAGCAGTACTTC. Translated: CATSDSSRSSYEQYF.

There are many counts of this clonotype. The V and J genes are TRBV20-1 and TRBJ2-1; 15 bases are shared with TRBD2. CDR3 length equals 14 residues. Germline loops: CDR1 DFQATT, CDR2 SNEGSKA (reference sequence). J gave up 6 bases and V 6 bases, and 3 bases lay outside the gene matches. The CDR3 DNA reads as TGCAGTGCGCGGACTAGCGGGAGGGCCAATGAGCAGTTCTTC. It encodes CSARTSGRANEQFF.

J is TRBJ2-1 and V is TRBV29-1; weak D call: TRBD2 (7 bases). This CDR3 is built from 15 residues. Trimming left V 5 bases short and J 6 bases short, with 20 bases between. Germline values: CDR1 SQVTM, CDR2 ANQGSEA. CDR3 residues: CSVRLPGGAGNEQFF. The CDR3 DNA is TGCAGCGTTAGACTCCCTGGGGGGGCCGGCAATGAGCAGTTCTTC.

This clonotype was picked up a small number of times. V is TRBV15 and J is TRBJ2-7; D uncertain. CDR3 length equals 15 residues. Germline loops: CDR1 LNHNV, CDR2 YYDKDF (reference sequence). With 0 bases removed from V and 7 bases from J, the gap between germline ends came to 16 bases. The CDR3 nucleotides are TGTGCCACCAGCAGAGATCGGTCTCCGACTCAAGAGCAGTACTTC. Its translation: CATSRDRSPTQEQYF. Complete variable domain (other parts from reference TRBV15 and TRBJ2-7): DAMVIQNPRYQVTQFGKPVTLSCSQTLNHNVMYWYQQKSSQAPKLLFHYYDKDFNNEADTPDNFQSRRPNTSFCFLDIRSPGLGDTAMYLCATSRDRSPTQEQYFGPGTRLTVT.

As for this clonotype: Because the CDR3 is missing its conserved closing phenylalanine or tryptophan, this is likely a read error. The V gene is TRBV14, the J gene TRBJ1-5; D gene ambiguous. This CDR3 is 15 amino acids long. Trimming removed 0 bases at V and 0 bases at J, with 6 bases between. Germline-derived CDR1 and CDR2 are SGHDN and FVKESK. The CDR3 coding sequence is TGTGCCAGCAGCCAAGATGGTAATAGCAATCAGCCCCAGCATTGT. This codes for CASSQDGNSNQPQHC.

This clonotype was found a few times. This chain connects TRBV14 to TRBJ2-7, with D unresolved. The CDR3 consists of 13 residues. Germline CDR1 reads SGHDN; CDR2 reads FVKESK. Trimming took 1 base from V and 2 from J, leaving 6 bases between them. CDR3 nucleotides: TGTGCCAGCAGCCAAGTCGCAGCCTACGAGCAGTACGTC. Translation gives CASSQVAAYEQYV.

In this sample, this clonotype turned up a few times. This chain joins TRBV24-1 and TRBJ2-1; 8 nucleotides agree with TRBD2. The CDR3 totals 17 residues. The V and J ends lost 0 bases and 5 bases, in that order; junction bases with no gene match: 8. Per the germline V gene, CDR1 is KGHDR and CDR2 is SFDVKD. CDR3 residues: CATSDLPTSGRHNEQFF. The DNA for the CDR3 is TGTGCCACCAGTGATTTGCCAACTAGCGGACGCCACAATGAGCAGTTCTTC.